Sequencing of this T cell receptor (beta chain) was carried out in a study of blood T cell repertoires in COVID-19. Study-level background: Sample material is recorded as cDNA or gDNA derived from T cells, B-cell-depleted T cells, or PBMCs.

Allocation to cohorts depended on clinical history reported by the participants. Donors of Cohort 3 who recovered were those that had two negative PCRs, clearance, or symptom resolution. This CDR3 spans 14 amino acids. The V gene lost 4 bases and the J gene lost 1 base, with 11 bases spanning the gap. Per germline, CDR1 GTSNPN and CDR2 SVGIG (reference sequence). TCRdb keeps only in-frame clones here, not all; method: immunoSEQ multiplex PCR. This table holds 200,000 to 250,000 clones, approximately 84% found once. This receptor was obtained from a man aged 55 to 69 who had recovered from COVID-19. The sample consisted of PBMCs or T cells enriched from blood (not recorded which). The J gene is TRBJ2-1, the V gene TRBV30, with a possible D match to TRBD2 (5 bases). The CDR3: CAWKPGWSYNEQFF. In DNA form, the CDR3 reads TGTGCCTGGAAGCCGGGGTGGTCCTACAATGAGCAGTTCTTC.